Below are 13 T cell receptor beta chains sequenced from a single sample in a study of blood T cell repertoires in COVID-19. Produced via immunoSEQ multiplex PCR; TCRdb's table is partial and in-frame only. Of 200,000 to 300,000 clones detected, 90% appear once; the ten largest clones hold roughly 3.7%. The sample taken for sequencing was peripheral blood. The receptor set was obtained from a woman aged 40-49 years with acute or convalescent COVID-19.

The chain is built from TRBV19 and TRBJ1-3; D is perhaps TRBD1 (6 bases). The V end lost 9 bases, the J end lost 9 bases, and 18 bases lay between the germline ends. This CDR3 comprises 13 residues. CDR1 LNHDA and CDR2 SQIVND come from the germline V gene (reference sequence). The CDR3 reads CASNRGGVGTIYF. CDR3 in DNA: TGTGCCAGCAACCGTGGGGGCGTCGGCACCATATATTTT. The full variable domain, with the rest looked up from reference TRBV19 and TRBJ1-3, is DGGITQSPKYLFRKEGQNVTLSCEQNLNHDAMYWYRQDPGQGLRLIYYSQIVNDFQKGDIAEGYSVSREKKESFPLTVTSAQKNPTAFYLCASNRGGVGTIYFGEGSWLTVV.

The V call is TRBV6-5, the J call TRBJ1-1; the D gene is possibly TRBD1 (5 bases). The CDR3 totals 14 residues. Trimming removed 6 bases at V and 8 bases at J, with 19 bases between. Germline loops: CDR1 MNHEY, CDR2 SVGAGI. The DNA of the CDR3 is TGTGCCAGCAGCCGCCGACCCGACGGGGGAGAAGCTTTCTTT. This sequence encodes CASSRRPDGGEAFF.

J is TRBJ2-3 and V is TRBV5-5, with TRBD1 identical over 9 bases. V lost 0 bases to trimming and J lost 4 bases; unmatched junction nucleotides: 3. Germline CDR1 SGHKS, CDR2 YYEKEE (reference sequence). The CDR3 has 15 residues. CDR3 protein: CASSLGDRAPDTQYF. In DNA form, the CDR3 reads TGTGCCAGCAGCTTGGGGGACAGGGCCCCAGATACGCAGTATTTT. Together with reference TRBV5-5 and TRBJ2-3, the CDR3 gives the full variable domain: DAGVTQSPTHLIKTRGQQVTLRCSPISGHKSVSWYQQVLGQGPQFIFQYYEKEERGRGNFPDRFSARQFPNYSSELNVNALLLGDSALYLCASSLGDRAPDTQYFGPGTRLTVL.

This rearrangement joins TRBV2 to TRBJ2-1; 12 bases map to TRBD2. V was clipped by 6 bases and J by 7 bases; unmatched bases: 7. Germline lookup yields CDR1 SNHLY and CDR2 FYNNEI. This CDR3 comprises 15 residues. The CDR3 sequence is CASRLTSGGLNEQFF. The CDR3, as DNA: TGTGCCAGCAGACTGACTAGCGGGGGCCTAAATGAGCAGTTCTTC.

The genes are TRBV5-1 and TRBJ1-1, with 7 bases fitting TRBD1. The V gene end was trimmed by 4 bases and the J gene end by 0 bases; junction bases not matched to a gene: 0. The CDR3 has 13 amino acids. CDR1 is SGHRS, CDR2 YFSETQ, per germline. CDR3 DNA sequence: TGCGCCAGCAGCGGGACAGTGAACACTGAAGCTTTCTTT. The encoded protein is CASSGTVNTEAFF.

CDR3 coding DNA: TGTGCCAGCAGTTTGCCAGGACAACTATCTGGCTACACCTTC. Amino acid sequence: CASSLPGQLSGYTF. The gene calls are TRBV6-5 and TRBJ1-2; a weak D match, TRBD1 (5 bases). Trimming left V 4 bases short and J 7 bases short, with 16 bases between. The CDR3 runs to 14 residues. The germline V gene has CDR1 MNHEY and CDR2 SVGAGI.

The gene calls are TRBV2 and TRBJ1-2; 8 nucleotides agree with TRBD1. This CDR3 comprises 15 residues. Trimming removed 4 bases from V and 0 bases from J; junction bases left unmatched: 4. CDR1 is SNHLY, CDR2 FYNNEI, per germline. The CDR3: CASSGRQGPNYGYTF. The CDR3 coding sequence is TGTGCCAGCAGTGGACGACAGGGGCCTAACTATGGCTACACCTTC.

This CDR3 reads CASRLHGNYGYTF. The CDR3 DNA follows: TGTGCCAGCAGATTACACGGGAACTATGGCTACACCTTC. The chain carries TRBV6-5 and TRBJ1-2; D unresolved. The CDR3 runs 13 residues. The germline CDR1 and CDR2 sequences are MNHEY and SVGAGI. The V gene lost 6 bases and the J gene lost 2 bases, with 10 bases spanning the gap.

This rearrangement joins TRBV7-3 to TRBJ1-2; D is possibly TRBD1 (6 bases). The germline V gene encodes CDR1 SGHTA and CDR2 FQGTGA. The CDR3 consists of 15 residues. The V end was cut by 5 bases, the J end by 0 bases, with 13 bases between. The CDR3 DNA follows: TGTGCCAGCAGCCCAACGACAGGATCTAACTATGGCTACACCTTC. It translates to CASSPTTGSNYGYTF.

The V call is TRBV6-2 or TRBV6-3, the J call TRBJ2-5; no reliable D call. Trimming pared 0 bases from V and 1 base from J, leaving 6 bases between. The length of the CDR3 is 14 residues. Germline loops: CDR1 MNHEY, CDR2 SVGEGT. In DNA form, the CDR3 reads TGTGCCAGCAGTTACTCTTACAGCCAAGAGACCCAGTACTTC. This sequence encodes CASSYSYSQETQYF.

This rearrangement joins TRBV6-1 to TRBJ1-3, with D possibly being TRBD1 (6 bases). The CDR3 runs to 14 residues. V gave up 0 bases and J gave up 7 bases, with 10 bases separating them. CDR1 MNHNS and CDR2 SASEGT come from the germline V gene. The DNA of the CDR3 is TGTGCCAGCAGTGAAGCCGGAAGGGGGAACACCATATATTTT. Protein product: CASSEAGRGNTIYF.

This sequence joins TRBV6-5 and TRBJ2-7; the D gene is possibly TRBD1 (6 bases). The CDR3 extends over 13 amino acids. The V end lost 8 bases, the J end lost 5 bases, and 16 bases lay between the germline ends. The V gene's germline CDR1 is MNHEY and CDR2 SVGAGI. CDR3 residues: CASVRRGVNEQYV. The DNA of the CDR3 is TGTGCCAGCGTACGCAGGGGAGTCAACGAGCAGTACGTC.

The chain combines TRBV4-2 with TRBJ1-2, with 8 nucleotides matching TRBD1. V lost 0 bases, J lost 5 bases, and 5 bases stayed unmatched. The CDR3 is 15 amino acids. Germline CDR1 is LGHNA and CDR2 is YNFKEQ. The CDR3 DNA sequence: TGTGCCAGCAGCCAAGATCGGAGGACAGGGTATGGCTACACCTTC. Translating gives CASSQDRRTGYGYTF.